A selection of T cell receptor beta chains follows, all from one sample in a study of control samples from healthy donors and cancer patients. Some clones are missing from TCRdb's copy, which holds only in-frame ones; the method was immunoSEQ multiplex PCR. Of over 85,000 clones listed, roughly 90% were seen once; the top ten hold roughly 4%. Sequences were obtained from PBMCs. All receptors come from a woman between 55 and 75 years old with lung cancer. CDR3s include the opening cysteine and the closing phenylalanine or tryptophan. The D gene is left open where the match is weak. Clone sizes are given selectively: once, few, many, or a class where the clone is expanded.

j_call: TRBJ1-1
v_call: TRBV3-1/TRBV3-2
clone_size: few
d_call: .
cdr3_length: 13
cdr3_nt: TGTGCCAGCAGCCAGCAACGGGACACTGAAGCTTTCTTT
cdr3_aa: CASSQQRDTEAFF

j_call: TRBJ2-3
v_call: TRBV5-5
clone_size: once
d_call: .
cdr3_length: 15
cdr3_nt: TGTGCCAGCAGCTTGGCCACGGGGTTGGGAGATACGCAGTATTTT
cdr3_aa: CASSLATGLGDTQYF

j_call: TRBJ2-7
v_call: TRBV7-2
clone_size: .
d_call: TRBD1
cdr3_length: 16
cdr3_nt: TGTGCCAGCAGCTTAGGAACCGGGACAGGGTTCTACGAGCAGTACTTC
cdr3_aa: CASSLGTGTGFYEQYF

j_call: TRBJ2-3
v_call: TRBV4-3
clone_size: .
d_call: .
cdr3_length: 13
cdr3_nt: TGCGCCAGCAGCCAAGAACTCTTGGATACGCAGTATTTT
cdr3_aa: CASSQELLDTQYF

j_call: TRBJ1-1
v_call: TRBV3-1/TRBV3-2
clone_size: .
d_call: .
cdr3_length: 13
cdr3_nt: TGTGCCAGCAGCCCCGGACCGAACACTGAAGCTTTCTTT
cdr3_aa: CASSPGPNTEAFF

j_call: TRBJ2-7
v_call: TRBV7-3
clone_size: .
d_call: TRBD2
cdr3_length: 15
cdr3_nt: TGTGCCAGCAGCATCCTAGCGGGAGAATCCTACGAGCAGTACTTC
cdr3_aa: CASSILAGESYEQYF

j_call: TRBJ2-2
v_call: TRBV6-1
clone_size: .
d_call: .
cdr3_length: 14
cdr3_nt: TGTGCCAGCAGTGATCCCATAGGGGGTTTGTCGGTGTTTTTT
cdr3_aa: CASSDPIGGLSVFF

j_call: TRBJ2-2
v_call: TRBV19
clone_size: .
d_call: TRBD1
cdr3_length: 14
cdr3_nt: TGTGCCAGTAGTAGGGGACAGGGGGCCGGGGAGCTGTTTTTT
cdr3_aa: CASSRGQGAGELFF

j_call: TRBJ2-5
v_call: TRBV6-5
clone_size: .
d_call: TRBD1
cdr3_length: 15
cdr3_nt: TGTGCCAGCAGTTACGACAGGGGGCAGAGAGAGACCCAGTACTTC
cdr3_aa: CASSYDRGQRETQYF

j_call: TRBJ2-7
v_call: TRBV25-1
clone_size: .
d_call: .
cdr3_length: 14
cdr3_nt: TGTGCCAGCAGTGAATACTCGAGCCCCTACGAGCAGTACTTC
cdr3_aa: CASSEYSSPYEQYF

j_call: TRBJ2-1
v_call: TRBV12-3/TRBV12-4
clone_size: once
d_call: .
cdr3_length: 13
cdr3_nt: TGTGCCAGCAGTTTAGAGACCTGGGGTGAGCAGTTCTTC
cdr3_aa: CASSLETWGEQFF

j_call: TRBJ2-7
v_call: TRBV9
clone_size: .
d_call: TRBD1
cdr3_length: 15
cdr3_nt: TGTGCCAGCAGCGTAGACGACAGGGCTGGGCGCGAGCAGTACTTC
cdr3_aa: CASSVDDRAGREQYF

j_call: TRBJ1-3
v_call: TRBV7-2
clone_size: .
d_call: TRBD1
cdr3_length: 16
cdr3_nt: TGTGCCAGCAGCTTAAGTTCGCCAGGGGGTGGAAACACCATATATTTT
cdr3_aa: CASSLSSPGGGNTIYF

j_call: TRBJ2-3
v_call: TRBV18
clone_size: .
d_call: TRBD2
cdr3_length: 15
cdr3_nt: TGTGCCAGCTCCCCGGGAGGTAGCGGCACAGATACGCAGTATTTT
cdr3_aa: CASSPGGSGTDTQYF

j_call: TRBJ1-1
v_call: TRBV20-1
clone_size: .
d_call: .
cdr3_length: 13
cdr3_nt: TGCAGTGCTAGTCCCTCCGGGGGCACTGAAGCTTTCTTT
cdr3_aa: CSASPSGGTEAFF

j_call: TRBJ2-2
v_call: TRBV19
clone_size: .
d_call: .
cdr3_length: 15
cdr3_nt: TGTGCCAGTAGTACTCAGGGGCCTGACACCGGGGAGCTGTTTTTT
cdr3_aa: CASSTQGPDTGELFF

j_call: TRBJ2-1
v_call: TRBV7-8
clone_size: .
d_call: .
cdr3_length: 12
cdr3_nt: TGTGCCAGCAGCCTCCGAGGACAGACTTGCCTCTTC
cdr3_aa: CASSLRGQTCLF

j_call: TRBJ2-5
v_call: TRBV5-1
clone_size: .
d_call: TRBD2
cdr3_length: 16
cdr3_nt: TGCGCCAGCAGCTTTAGCGGCGGGAGCTCCGGGGAGACCCAGTACTTC
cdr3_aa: CASSFSGGSSGETQYF

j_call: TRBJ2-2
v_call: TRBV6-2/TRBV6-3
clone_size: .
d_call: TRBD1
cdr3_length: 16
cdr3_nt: TGTGCCAGCAGCGGGGACAGTTTAATGGACACCGGGGAGCTGTTTTTT
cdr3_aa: CASSGDSLMDTGELFF

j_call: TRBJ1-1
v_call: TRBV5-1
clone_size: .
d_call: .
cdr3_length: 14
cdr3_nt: TGCGCCAGCAGCTTGCTGGGACAGAACACTGAAGCTTTCTTT
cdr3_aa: CASSLLGQNTEAFF

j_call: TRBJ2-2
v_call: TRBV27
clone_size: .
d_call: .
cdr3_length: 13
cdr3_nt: TGTGCCAGCAGTTTATTCGCTACCGGGGAGCTGTTTTTT
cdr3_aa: CASSLFATGELFF

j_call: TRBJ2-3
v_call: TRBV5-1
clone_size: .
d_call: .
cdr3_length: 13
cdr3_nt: TGCGCCAGCAGCTGGAGGCACACAGATACGCAGTATTTT
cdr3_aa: CASSWRHTDTQYF

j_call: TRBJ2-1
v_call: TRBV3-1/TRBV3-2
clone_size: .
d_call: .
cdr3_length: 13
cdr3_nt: TGTGCCAGCAGCCAAGGTAATACAAATGAGCAGTTCTTC
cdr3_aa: CASSQGNTNEQFF

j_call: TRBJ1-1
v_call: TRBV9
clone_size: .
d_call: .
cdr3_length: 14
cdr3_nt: TGTGCCAGCAGCGAGGACAGAGTTAACACTGAAGCTTTCTTT
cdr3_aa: CASSEDRVNTEAFF